This T cell receptor (beta chain) was sequenced for a study of blood T cell repertoires in COVID-19. In the study overall: The study drew acute and convalescent COVID-19 samples from the United States, Italy and Spain. T cells, B-cell-depleted T cells, or PBMCs supplied cDNA or gDNA.

Trimming left V 4 bases short and J 1 base short, with 10 bases between. CDR1 and CDR2 (germline): MNHEY, SVGAGI. The CDR3 sequence is 14 residues long. This table comes from immunoSEQ multiplex PCR, and its TCRdb copy is limited to in-frame clones, with some not included. The sample records around 220,000 clones, under 90% being singletons. Sample: peripheral blood. This clonotype was sampled from a man aged 45-60 years with acute or convalescent COVID-19. The V call is TRBV6-5, the J call TRBJ1-1, with a tentative D call TRBD1 (6 bases). The chain's CDR3 is CASSSRGKNTEAFF. Written as DNA, the CDR3 is TGTGCCAGCAGTTCGAGGGGGAAGAACACTGAAGCTTTCTTT.